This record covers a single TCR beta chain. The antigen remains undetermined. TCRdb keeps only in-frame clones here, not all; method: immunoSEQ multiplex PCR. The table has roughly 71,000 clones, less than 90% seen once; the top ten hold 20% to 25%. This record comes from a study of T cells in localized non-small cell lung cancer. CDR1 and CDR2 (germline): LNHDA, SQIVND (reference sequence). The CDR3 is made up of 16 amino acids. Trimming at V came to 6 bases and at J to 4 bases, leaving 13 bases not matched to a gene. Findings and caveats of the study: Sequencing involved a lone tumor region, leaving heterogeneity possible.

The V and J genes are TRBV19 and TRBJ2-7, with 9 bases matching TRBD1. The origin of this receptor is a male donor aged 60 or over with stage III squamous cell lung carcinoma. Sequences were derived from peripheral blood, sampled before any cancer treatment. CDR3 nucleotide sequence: TGTGCCAGTAGCCGAATCCCGGGACAGGGTCAATACGAGCAGTACTTC. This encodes CASSRIPGQGQYEQYF.